The rows below give T cell receptor beta chains drawn from one sample of a study of T cell changes during pregnancy in multiple sclerosis. The method was immunoSEQ multiplex PCR; TCRdb's version includes in-frame clones alone and lacks a portion of them. The sample lists tens of thousands of clones, around 92% occurring once. Sequencing was performed on peripheral blood, taken before pregnancy. Source of these receptors: a female donor with multiple sclerosis, enrolled in a pregnancy study. Each CDR3 is given with its conserved first and last residue. The order of the fields is clone size, V gene, J gene, D gene, CDR3 DNA, CDR3 protein. A D gene is named only where the DNA matches it firmly. The size entry is marked missing in some rows and otherwise reads once, few, many or a size class.

size: NA; V: TRBV7-9; J: TRBJ2-2; D: NA; DNA: TGCGCCAGCAGCTTTGCAGGGCAAGGGGAGCTGTTTTTT; CDR3: CASSFAGQGELFF
size: NA; V: TRBV5-6; J: TRBJ2-5; D: TRBD1; DNA: TGTGCCAGCAGCTCGGTCCGGGACAGGGGCTACGAGACCCAGTACTTC; CDR3: CASSSVRDRGYETQYF
size: NA; V: TRBV6-1; J: TRBJ1-5; D: TRBD1; DNA: TGTGCCAGCAGTCCCAGACAGGGCAGCAATCAGCCCCAGCATTTT; CDR3: CASSPRQGSNQPQHF
size: NA; V: TRBV6-5; J: TRBJ2-1; D: NA; DNA: TGTGCCAGCAGTTATGGGCTAGCGTTAAATGAGCAGTTCTTC; CDR3: CASSYGLALNEQFF
size: NA; V: TRBV6-5; J: TRBJ1-2; D: TRBD1; DNA: TGTGCCAGCAGTTCCTCCCAGGGGGCGCGGTACTATGGCTACACCTTC; CDR3: CASSSSQGARYYGYTF
size: NA; V: TRBV7-3; J: TRBJ2-3; D: NA; DNA: TGTGCCAGCGCTGAGGGCCCTAGGATGCAGTATTTT; CDR3: CASAEGPRMQYF
size: NA; V: TRBV5-4; J: TRBJ2-1; D: TRBD2; DNA: TGTGCCAGCAGCTTGGTCCGGGGGGGGCCGGAGGAGCAGTTCTTC; CDR3: CASSLVRGGPEEQFF
size: NA; V: TRBV29-1; J: TRBJ1-2; D: NA; DNA: TGCAGCGTCGTGGACGGGAATGGCTACACCTTC; CDR3: CSVVDGNGYTF
size: NA; V: TRBV9; J: TRBJ1-3; D: TRBD1; DNA: TGTGCCAGCAGCCAGGGGACAGGGTGGTCTGGAAACACCATATATTTT; CDR3: CASSQGTGWSGNTIYF
size: NA; V: TRBV6-5; J: TRBJ1-5; D: NA; DNA: TGTGCCAGCAGTCGCGGGGGGTTCGGCAATCAGCCCCAGCATTTT; CDR3: CASSRGGFGNQPQHF
size: NA; V: TRBV5-4; J: TRBJ2-5; D: TRBD2; DNA: TGTGCCAGCAGCCCAAGCGGGGGGGAAGAGACCCAGTACTTC; CDR3: CASSPSGGEETQYF
size: NA; V: TRBV6-5; J: TRBJ1-1; D: NA; DNA: TGTGCCAGCAGGGTAAACGGGGGCACTGAAGCTTTCTTT; CDR3: CASRVNGGTEAFF
size: NA; V: TRBV19; J: TRBJ1-2; D: TRBD1; DNA: TGTGCCAGTAGTACCCTTAAGGGGGACAGGGACCAGCGTGGCTACACCTTC; CDR3: CASSTLKGDRDQRGYTF
size: once; V: TRBV5-6; J: TRBJ2-2; D: TRBD1; DNA: TGTGCCAGCAGCTTGGCCGGACAGGGGCCTACCGGGGAGCTGTTTTTT; CDR3: CASSLAGQGPTGELFF
size: NA; V: TRBV6-1; J: TRBJ2-7; D: TRBD2; DNA: TGTGCCAGCAGTACAACTAGCGCCTATTACGAGCAGTACTTC; CDR3: CASSTTSAYYEQYF
size: NA; V: TRBV7-9; J: TRBJ2-6; D: NA; DNA: TGTGCCAGCAGCCGGGGTCGTTCTGGGGCCAACGTCCTGACTTTC; CDR3: CASSRGRSGANVLTF
size: NA; V: TRBV11-2; J: TRBJ1-1; D: NA; DNA: TGTGCCAGCAGCCCCGGGGGTGGGCGCTTTGTGGCTGAAGCTTTCTTT; CDR3: CASSPGGGRFVAEAFF
size: NA; V: TRBV5-1; J: TRBJ2-3; D: TRBD2; DNA: TGCGCCAGCAGACAAGGACTAGCGGGGGGGCAGAACACAGATACGCAGTATTTT; CDR3: CASRQGLAGGQNTDTQYF
size: NA; V: TRBV5-4; J: TRBJ2-2; D: TRBD2; DNA: TGTGCCAGCAGCTTGGAGGGACTAGCGGGGACCGGGGAGCTGTTTTTT; CDR3: CASSLEGLAGTGELFF
size: NA; V: TRBV6-1; J: TRBJ1-3; D: NA; DNA: TGTGCCAGCACTCGGGAGGGAGGAGCCGGAAACACCATATATTTT; CDR3: CASTREGGAGNTIYF
size: NA; V: TRBV7-8; J: TRBJ2-7; D: TRBD1; DNA: TGTGCCAGCAGCCCAACGACAGGGGGGTACGAGCAGTACTTC; CDR3: CASSPTTGGYEQYF
size: NA; V: TRBV19; J: TRBJ1-2; D: NA; DNA: TGTGCCAGTAGTATCGGGTCAGCCTGGATTAACTATGGCTACACCTTC; CDR3: CASSIGSAWINYGYTF
size: NA; V: TRBV27; J: TRBJ2-1; D: TRBD2; DNA: TGTGCCAGCAGTTTACCCACTAGCGGGGGCGGCAATGAGCAGTTCTTC; CDR3: CASSLPTSGGGNEQFF
size: NA; V: TRBV6-5; J: TRBJ1-1; D: NA; DNA: TGTGCCAGCAGTTCCCCCATGAACACTGAAGCTTTCTTT; CDR3: CASSSPMNTEAFF
size: once; V: TRBV25-1; J: TRBJ2-5; D: TRBD2; DNA: TGTGCCAGCAGTGATTCTCTAACGGGGGGGGAGACCCAGTACTTC; CDR3: CASSDSLTGGETQYF
size: NA; V: TRBV7-8; J: TRBJ2-2; D: NA; DNA: TGTGCCAGCAGCGTGGCGGAAAAAACCGGGGAGCTGTTTTTT; CDR3: CASSVAEKTGELFF
size: once; V: TRBV10-1; J: TRBJ2-2; D: NA; DNA: TGCGCCAGCAGTGAGTTTGGAGGCACCGGGGAGCTGTTTTTT; CDR3: CASSEFGGTGELFF
size: NA; V: TRBV12-5; J: TRBJ1-1; D: NA; DNA: TGTGCTAGTGGTTCCCCGACAGGATTTGAAGCTTTCTTT; CDR3: CASGSPTGFEAFF
size: once; V: TRBV7-3; J: TRBJ2-3; D: NA; DNA: TGTGCCAGCAGCTTAAGGTTTTCGGGGGACTCGGATACGCAGTATTTT; CDR3: CASSLRFSGDSDTQYF
size: NA; V: TRBV27; J: TRBJ2-7; D: TRBD1; DNA: TGTGCCAGCAGTTTATCGGCAGGGGGCCCCTACGAGCAGTACTTC; CDR3: CASSLSAGGPYEQYF